This T cell receptor (beta chain) was captured in a study of cytotoxic CD8 clonotypes in ibrutinib-treated CLL. Study background: Roughly 10 relapsed/refractory, some 14 treatment-naive; approximately 18 IGHV unmutated. Responses: some 25 partial, 2 complete; after median around 64 months, about 15 stayed remitted, approximately twelve progressed. Each sample contained, on average, roughly 250,000 productive templates and roughly 100,000 productive rearrangements. Study outcomes and limitations: Sustained-remission patients were sampled at one set of times and progressing patients at different ones.

V gave up 1 base and J gave up 0 bases; unmatched junction bases: 4. Germline lookup yields CDR1 MNHNS and CDR2 SASEGT. CDR3 length: 17 amino acids. The method was immunoSEQ multiplex PCR; TCRdb's version includes in-frame clones alone and lacks a portion of them. In the table there are around 40,000 clones, roughly 72% of which are singletons. Worth noting for this clone: Antigen specificity is unknown.

The TCR comes from a human donor with chronic lymphocytic leukemia. This rearrangement joins TRBV6-1 to TRBJ1-3; 9 nucleotides agree with TRBD1. The sequencing here drew on PBMCs, taken at disease progression, from a patient treated with ibrutinib. CDR3 sequence reads: CASSEVGTGSSGNTIYF. CDR3 DNA: TGTGCCAGCAGTGAAGTGGGGACAGGGAGCTCTGGAAACACCATATATTTT.